This T cell receptor beta chain came from a study of blood T cell repertoires in COVID-19. Clones were sequenced by immunoSEQ multiplex PCR, and TCRdb holds only the in-frame ones, with some missing. The sample holds approximately 46,000 clones, 91% seen once. Germline CDR1 is SGHAT and CDR2 is FQDESV (reference sequence). The CDR3 covers 15 residues. Trimming shortened V by 8 bases and J by 1 base, and 17 bases separated the two germline ends. The sample taken for sequencing was peripheral blood. This sequence originates from a man aged 65-85 years with active COVID-19. V and J are TRBV11-1 and TRBJ1-1; TRBD1 is a possible D gene (5 bases). CDR3 bases: TGTGCCAGCGCGGCAGGGAGGACACAGAACACTGAAGCTTTCTTT. The encoded protein is CASAAGRTQNTEAFF.